Each of the 19 T cell receptor beta chains below was sequenced from the same sample in a study of blood T cell repertoires in COVID-19 (dated by TCRdb to 2018 to 2020). Libraries were prepared through the immunoSEQ multiplex PCR assay. In TCRdb, the immuneACCESS table is reduced to in-frame sequences with V and J assigned. These tables do not hold every clone; where another copy was compared, an unresolved V gene accounts for under half, and the others remain unexplained. Recorded for this sample are about 61,000 clones; roughly 90% of them occurred a single time. The leading ten clones occupy 3.5% to 4% of the sample. Sequenced input: peripheral blood. The receptors shown here come from a human donor in a cohort sampled during active COVID-19.

The chain uses TRBV7-6 and TRBJ2-7, with 10 bases lining up with TRBD1. V shed 1 base, J shed 3 bases, and the junction held 12 bases outside the gene matches. The CDR3 is 18 residues long. Looked up from germline, CDR1 is SGHVS and CDR2 is FNYEAQ. The CDR3 sequence: CASSLGGGTGQGLYEQYF. The CDR3, as DNA: TGTGCCAGCAGCTTAGGGGGGGGAACGGGACAGGGGCTCTACGAGCAGTACTTC.

Only one count was recorded for this clone. The J gene is TRBJ2-7, the V gene TRBV7-9; 7 positions agree with TRBD1. The CDR3 loop spans 14 amino acids. Per germline, CDR1 SEHNR and CDR2 FQNEAQ (reference sequence). V shed 5 bases, J shed 6 bases, and the junction held 10 bases outside the gene matches. CDR3 sequence: CASSPTTGPGEQYF. Written as DNA, the CDR3 is TGTGCCAGCAGCCCGACGACAGGGCCCGGCGAGCAGTACTTC.

J is TRBJ2-7 and V is TRBV27; perhaps TRBD1 as D (6 bases). CDR3 length: 15 amino acids. CDR1 and CDR2 (germline): MNHEY, SMNVEV (reference sequence). The ends were cut back, 5 bases at V and 2 bases at J, with 16 bases in the middle. CDR3 sequence: CASSTGQLITYEQYF. The CDR3, as DNA: TGTGCCAGCAGTACAGGACAGCTGATAACCTACGAGCAGTACTTC.

Concerning this clone: Different DNA sequences within this sample yield the same CDR3. The V and J genes are TRBV7-9 and TRBJ2-3, with 9 bases fitting TRBD2. CDR3 length equals 17 residues. J lost 2 bases, V lost 0 bases, and 6 bases had no gene match. Germline V gene lookup returns CDR1 SEHNR and CDR2 FQNEAQ (reference sequence). CDR3 sequence: CASSLASSGGYTDTQYF. The CDR3 DNA is TGTGCCAGCAGCTTAGCCTCAAGCGGGGGGTACACAGATACGCAGTATTTT.

The V gene is TRBV5-6, the J gene TRBJ2-1, with 8 bases aligning to TRBD2. Germline V gene data show CDR1 as SGHDT and CDR2 as YYEEEE. The CDR3 spans 16 residues. The junction had 9 bases not matched to a gene; V was cut back by 3 bases and J by 4 bases. The CDR3 region has the DNA TGTGCCAGCAGCTATAAGTATACTAGCGGTTACAATGAGCAGTTCTTC. Translation: CASSYKYTSGYNEQFF.

The genes are TRBV11-2 and TRBJ2-3; TRBD1 aligns across 10 bases. The trim removed 7 bases at V and 5 bases at J, leaving 6 bases unmatched. The germline gives CDR1 SGHAT, CDR2 FQNNGV. The CDR3 loop spans 14 amino acids. The CDR3 nucleotides are TGTGCCAGCACCCGGGACAGGGGACGAGATACGCAGTATTTT. Protein: CASTRDRGRDTQYF.

The chain employs TRBV7-8 and TRBJ2-1; 14 bases map to TRBD2. The germline CDR1 and CDR2 sequences are SGHVS and FQNEAQ. The CDR3 is made up of 18 amino acids. The V segment lost 5 bases and the J segment 6 bases; nucleotides outside the gene matches: 12. The CDR3 DNA sequence: TGTGCCAGCAGCCCGCGACTAGCGGGAGGGCTTTCCGGCAATGAGCAGTTCTTC. As protein: CASSPRLAGGLSGNEQFF.

The sample holds a few counts of this clone. The chain is built from TRBV5-1 and TRBJ1-2; D gene ambiguous. V lost 6 bases and J 10 bases, leaving 13 bases between the germline ends. Germline V lookup: CDR1 SGHRS, CDR2 YFSETQ. CDR3 length: 11 amino acids. The CDR3 spells CASTSTSVYTF. The CDR3, as DNA: TGCGCCAGCACCTCCACTTCTGTCTACACCTTC.

This clone appeared a single time. The chain links TRBV27 to TRBJ2-1, with D tentatively TRBD2 (6 bases). CDR1 MNHEY and CDR2 SMNVEV come from the germline V gene (reference sequence). The ends were cut back, 7 bases at V and 9 bases at J, with 19 bases in the middle. The CDR3 sequence is 14 residues long. The CDR3 DNA reads TGTGCCAGCACGCGGGGCGGAAATGGCGTTGAGCAGTTCTTC. It is translated as CASTRGGNGVEQFF.

V is TRBV5-5 and J is TRBJ2-7; D is ambiguous. The CDR3 sequence is 13 residues long. Trimming left V 0 bases short and J 3 bases short, with 7 bases between. Germline-derived CDR1 and CDR2 are SGHKS and YYEKEE (reference sequence). This CDR3 is CASSLVQYYEQYF. The CDR3 DNA reads as TGTGCCAGCAGCTTGGTCCAGTACTACGAGCAGTACTTC.

This chain links TRBV7-9 with TRBJ2-7; no firm D call. This CDR3 has 12 residues. The ends were cut back, 6 bases at V and 3 bases at J, with 9 bases in the middle. CDR1 and CDR2 from the germline V gene are SEHNR and FQNEAQ (reference sequence). The CDR3 is CASSHIVYEQYF. As DNA, the CDR3 is TGTGCCAGCAGTCATATAGTCTACGAGCAGTACTTC.

The chain couples TRBV7-2 to TRBJ2-7; 8 bases line up with TRBD1. The CDR3 is 14 amino acids. Looked up from germline, CDR1 is SGHTA and CDR2 is FQGNSA. V was clipped by 3 bases and J by 0 bases; unmatched bases: 1. The CDR3 sequence is CASSFGTGSYEQYF. The CDR3 DNA reads as TGTGCCAGCAGCTTCGGGACAGGCTCCTACGAGCAGTACTTC.

This clone was found once. The chain recombines TRBV7-4 with TRBJ1-4; D gene ambiguous. The CDR3 has 15 amino acids. Germline-derived CDR1 and CDR2 are SGHVT and SQSDAQ. V gave up 1 base and J gave up 1 base, with 7 bases separating them. The CDR3 loop is CASSLVPRTNEKLFF. The DNA for the CDR3 is TGTGCCAGCAGCTTAGTCCCCAGAACTAATGAAAAACTGTTTTTT. The whole variable domain, remainder taken from reference TRBV7-4 and TRBJ1-4, is GAGVSQSPRYKVAKRGRDVALRCDSISGHVTLYWYRQTLGQGSEVLTYSQSDAQRDKSGRPSGRFSAERPERSVSTLKIQRTEQGDSAVYLCASSLVPRTNEKLFFGSGTQLSVL.

The CDR3 DNA is TGTGCCACCAGTGATTTGATAGCGGGGGGGAATGAGCAGTTCTTC. Its translation is CATSDLIAGGNEQFF. V usage is TRBV24-1 and J usage is TRBJ2-1, with TRBD2 matching over 11 bases. CDR3 length: 15 amino acids. Germline CDR1 and CDR2: KGHDR and SFDVKD. V was pared by 0 bases and J by 7 bases, with 1 base of the junction left unmatched.

This chain uses TRBV27 with TRBJ2-7; 10 bases agree with TRBD1. The germline CDR1 and CDR2 sequences are MNHEY and SMNVEV (reference sequence). After removal of 5 bases from V and 4 bases from J, the junction contained 8 bases not matched to a gene. The CDR3 extends over 15 amino acids. The CDR3 DNA sequence: TGTGCCAGCAGTGGGGGGGACAGGGGTACGTACGAGCAGTACTTC. It is translated as CASSGGDRGTYEQYF.

The rearrangement uses TRBV6-4 and TRBJ2-1; 14 bases agree with TRBD2. Germline loops: CDR1 MRHNA, CDR2 SNTAGT. The CDR3 length is 14 residues. V lost 5 bases to trimming and J lost 9 bases; unmatched junction nucleotides: 3. The CDR3 DNA reads as TGTGCCAGCAGTCCGGGACTAGCGGGGGTTGAGCAGTTCTTC. Its translation is CASSPGLAGVEQFF.

The rearrangement links TRBV7-2 to TRBJ2-2; D perhaps matches TRBD1 (5 bases). V was clipped by 5 bases and J by 1 base, with 11 bases between them. The CDR3 has 15 residues. Germline V CDR1 and CDR2: SGHTA, FQGNSA. The DNA for the CDR3 is TGTGCCAGCAGCGATTTCGACAGGAACACCGGGGAGCTGTTTTTT. Translated, it gives CASSDFDRNTGELFF. Together with reference TRBV7-2 and TRBJ2-2, the CDR3 gives the full variable domain: GAGVSQSPSNKVTEKGKDVELRCDPISGHTALYWYRQSLGQGLEFLIYFQGNSAPDKSGLPSDRFSAERTGGSVSTLTIQRTQQEDSAVYLCASSDFDRNTGELFFGEGSRLTVL.

The V gene is TRBV7-2, the J gene TRBJ1-2; TRBD1 matches at 12 bases. Per germline, CDR1 SGHTA and CDR2 FQGNSA. CDR3 size: 16 residues. Trimming took 6 bases from V and 5 from J; bases not matched to a gene: 10. CDR3 residues: CASRGTGGNVGYGYTF. The CDR3 DNA reads TGTGCCAGCAGGGGGACAGGGGGCAATGTAGGTTATGGCTACACCTTC.

This clone has a single count. The rearrangement links TRBV27 to TRBJ2-1; 10 nucleotides align to TRBD2. Germline V lookup: CDR1 MNHEY, CDR2 SMNVEV (reference sequence). The CDR3 length is 14 residues. Germline trimming cut 6 bases from V and 6 bases from J; bases unmatched to any gene: 5. CDR3 sequence: CASRLAGTLNEQFF. CDR3 DNA: TGTGCCAGCAGACTAGCGGGAACCCTCAATGAGCAGTTCTTC.